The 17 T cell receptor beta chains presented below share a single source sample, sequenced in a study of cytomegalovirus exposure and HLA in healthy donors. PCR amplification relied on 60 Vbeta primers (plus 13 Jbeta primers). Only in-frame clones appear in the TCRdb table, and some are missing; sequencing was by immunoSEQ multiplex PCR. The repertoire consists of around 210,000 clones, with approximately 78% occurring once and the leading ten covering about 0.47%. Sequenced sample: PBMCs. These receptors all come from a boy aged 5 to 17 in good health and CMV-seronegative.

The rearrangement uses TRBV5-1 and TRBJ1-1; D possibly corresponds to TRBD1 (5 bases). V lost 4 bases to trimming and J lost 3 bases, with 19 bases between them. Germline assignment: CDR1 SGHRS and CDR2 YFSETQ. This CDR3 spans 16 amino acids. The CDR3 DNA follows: TGCGCCAGCAGCCCGCCCCGGGGGGGAGCGGACACTGAAGCTTTCTTT. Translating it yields CASSPPRGGADTEAFF.

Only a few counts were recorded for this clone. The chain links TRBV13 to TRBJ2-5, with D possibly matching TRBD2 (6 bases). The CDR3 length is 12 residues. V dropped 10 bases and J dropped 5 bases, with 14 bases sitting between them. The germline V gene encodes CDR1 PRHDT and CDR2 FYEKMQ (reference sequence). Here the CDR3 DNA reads TGTGCCACTGGGACTGCCACCGAGACCCAGTACTTC. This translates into CATGTATETQYF.

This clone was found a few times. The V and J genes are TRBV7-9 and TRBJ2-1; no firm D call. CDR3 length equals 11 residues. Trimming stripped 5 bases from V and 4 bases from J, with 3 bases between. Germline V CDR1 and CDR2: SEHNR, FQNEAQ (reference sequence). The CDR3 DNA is TGTGCCAGCAGCCCGTACAATGAGCAGTTCTTC. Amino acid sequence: CASSPYNEQFF.

The CDR3 coding sequence is TGTGCCAGCAGCCAAGAGTGGACTACGGTCACGCAGTATTTT. Protein: CASSQEWTTVTQYF. This chain joins TRBV14 and TRBJ2-3, with D perhaps matching TRBD2 (6 bases). Germline lookup yields CDR1 SGHDN and CDR2 FVKESK. Trimming pared 0 bases from V and 9 bases from J, leaving 13 bases between. The CDR3 contains 14 residues.

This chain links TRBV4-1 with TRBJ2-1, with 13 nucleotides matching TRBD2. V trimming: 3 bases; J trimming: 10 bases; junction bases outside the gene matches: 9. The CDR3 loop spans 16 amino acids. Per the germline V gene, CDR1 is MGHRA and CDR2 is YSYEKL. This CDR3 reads CASSQRTSGRAFEQFF. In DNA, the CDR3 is TGCGCCAGCAGCCAGCGTACTAGCGGGAGGGCGTTCGAGCAGTTCTTC.

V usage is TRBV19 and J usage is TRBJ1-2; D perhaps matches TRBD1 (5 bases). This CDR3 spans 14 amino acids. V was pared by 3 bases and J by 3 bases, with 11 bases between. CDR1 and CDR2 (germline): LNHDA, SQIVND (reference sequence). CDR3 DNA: TGTGCCAGTAGTATGGACATACAAGACTATGGCTACACCTTC. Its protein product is CASSMDIQDYGYTF.

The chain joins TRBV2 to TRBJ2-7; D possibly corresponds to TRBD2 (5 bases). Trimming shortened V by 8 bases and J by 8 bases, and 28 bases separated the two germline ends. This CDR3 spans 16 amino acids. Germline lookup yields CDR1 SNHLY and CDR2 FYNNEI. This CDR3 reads CASRRGLLSSPRKQYF. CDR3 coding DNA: TGTGCCAGCCGCCGAGGGCTACTAAGTTCCCCTCGGAAGCAGTACTTC.

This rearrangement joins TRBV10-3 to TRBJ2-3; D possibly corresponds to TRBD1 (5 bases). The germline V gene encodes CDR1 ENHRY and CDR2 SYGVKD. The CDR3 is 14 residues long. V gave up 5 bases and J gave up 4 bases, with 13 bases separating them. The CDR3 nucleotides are TGTGCCATCAGTCCCGCTTGGGGCCCAGATACGCAGTATTTT. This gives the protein CAISPAWGPDTQYF.

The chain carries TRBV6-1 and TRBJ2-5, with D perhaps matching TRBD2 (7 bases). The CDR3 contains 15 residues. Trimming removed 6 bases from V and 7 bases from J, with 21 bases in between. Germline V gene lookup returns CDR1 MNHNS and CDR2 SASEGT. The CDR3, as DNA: TGTGCCAGCAGCATTACGGGACTAAGGGGGGTGACCCAGTACTTC. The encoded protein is CASSITGLRGVTQYF.

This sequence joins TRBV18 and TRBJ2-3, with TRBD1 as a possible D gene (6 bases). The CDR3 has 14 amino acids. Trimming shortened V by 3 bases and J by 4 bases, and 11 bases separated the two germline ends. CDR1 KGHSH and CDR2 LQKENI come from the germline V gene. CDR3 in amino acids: CASSPSTGSDTQYF. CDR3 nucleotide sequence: TGTGCCAGCTCACCCTCGACAGGTTCAGATACGCAGTATTTT. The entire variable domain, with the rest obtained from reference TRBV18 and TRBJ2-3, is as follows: NAGVMQNPRHLVRRRGQEARLRCSPMKGHSHVYWYRQLPEEGLKFMVYLQKENIIDESGMPKERFSAEFPKEGPSILRIQQVVRGDSAAYFCASSPSTGSDTQYFGPGTRLTVL.

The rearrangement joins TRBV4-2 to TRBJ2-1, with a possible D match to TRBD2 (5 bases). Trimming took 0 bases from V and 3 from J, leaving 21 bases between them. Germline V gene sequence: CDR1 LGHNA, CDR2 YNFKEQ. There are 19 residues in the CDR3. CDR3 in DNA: TGTGCCAGCAGCCAAGAAACCCTGTTACGGGGAGAGAACTACAATGAGCAGTTCTTC. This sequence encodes CASSQETLLRGENYNEQFF.

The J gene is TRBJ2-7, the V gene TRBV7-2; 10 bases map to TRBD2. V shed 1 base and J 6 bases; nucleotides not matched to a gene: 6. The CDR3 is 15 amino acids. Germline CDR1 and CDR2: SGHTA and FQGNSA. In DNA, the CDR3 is TGTGCCAGCAGCTTAGTCGGGACTAGCGTTCGCGAGCAGTACTTC. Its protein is CASSLVGTSVREQYF. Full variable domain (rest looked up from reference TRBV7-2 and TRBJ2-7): GAGVSQSPSNKVTEKGKDVELRCDPISGHTALYWYRQSLGQGLEFLIYFQGNSAPDKSGLPSDRFSAERTGGSVSTLTIQRTQQEDSAVYLCASSLVGTSVREQYFGPGTRLTVT.

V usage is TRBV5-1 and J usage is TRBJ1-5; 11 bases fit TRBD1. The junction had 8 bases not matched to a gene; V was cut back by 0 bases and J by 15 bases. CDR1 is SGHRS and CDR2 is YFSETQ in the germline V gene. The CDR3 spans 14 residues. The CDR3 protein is CASSLAGTGGLWHF. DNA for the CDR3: TGCGCCAGCAGCTTGGCCGGGACAGGGGGACTATGGCATTTT.

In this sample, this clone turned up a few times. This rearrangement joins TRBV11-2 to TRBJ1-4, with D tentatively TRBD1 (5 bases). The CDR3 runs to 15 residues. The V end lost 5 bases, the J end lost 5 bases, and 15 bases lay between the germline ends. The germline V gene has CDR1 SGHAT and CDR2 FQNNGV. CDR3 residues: CASSLRRGINEKLFF. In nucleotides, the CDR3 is TGTGCCAGCAGCCTACGGAGGGGTATAAATGAAAAACTGTTTTTT.

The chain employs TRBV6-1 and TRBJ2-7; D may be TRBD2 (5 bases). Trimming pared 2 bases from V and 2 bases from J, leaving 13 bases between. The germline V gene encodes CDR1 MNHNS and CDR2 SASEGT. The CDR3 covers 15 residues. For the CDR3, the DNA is TGTGCCAGCAGTGAATATCGAGGGTTCACCTACGAGCAGTACTTC. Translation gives CASSEYRGFTYEQYF.

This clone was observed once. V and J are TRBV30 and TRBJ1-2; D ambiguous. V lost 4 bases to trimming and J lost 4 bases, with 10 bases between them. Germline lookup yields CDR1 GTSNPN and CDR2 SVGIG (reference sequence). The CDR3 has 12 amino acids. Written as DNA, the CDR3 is TGTGCCTGGACAAGAGGGAGCTATGGCTACACCTTC. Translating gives CAWTRGSYGYTF.

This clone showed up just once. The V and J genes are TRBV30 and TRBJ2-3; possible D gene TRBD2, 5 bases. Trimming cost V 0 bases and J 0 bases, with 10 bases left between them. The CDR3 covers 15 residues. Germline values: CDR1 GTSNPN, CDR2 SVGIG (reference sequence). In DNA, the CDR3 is TGTGCCTGGAGTGTTTCGGGATATAGCACAGATACGCAGTATTTT. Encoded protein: CAWSVSGYSTDTQYF. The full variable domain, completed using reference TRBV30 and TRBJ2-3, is SQTIHQWPATLVQPVGSPLSLECTVEGTSNPNLYWYRQAAGRGLQLLFYSVGIGQISSEVPQNLSASRPQDRQFILSSKKLLLSDSGFYLCAWSVSGYSTDTQYFGPGTRLTVL.